This T cell receptor beta chain was sequenced during a study of identical twins. Points from the study as a whole: Clonotypes of the beta chain that were abundant in cord blood carried fewer insertions (memory repertoires showed none). The authors noted that invariant MAIT and iNKT cells could partly confound zero-insertion analyses.

As regards this clonotype: The antigen remains undetermined.

The CDR3 is made up of 17 amino acids. MiXCR, applied by TCRdb to the 5' RACE reads, yields one record per CDR3 protein. The table shows approximately 500,000 distinct CDR3 sequences, with 12% to 15% occurring only once. These data also formed part of another study, on yellow fever vaccine responses in identical twins.

The receptor was isolated from a woman in her late teens or twenties in good health. Source material: CD4+ T cells sorted from blood. The rearrangement uses TRBV21-1 and TRBJ2-1; TRBD1, the table's D call, lacks a check against the DNA. TRBV21-1 corresponds to a pseudogene. The CDR3 here is CASSLHPGTHLGHEQFF. The CDR3, as DNA: TGTGCCAGCAGCCTTCACCCCGGGACCCATCTGGGGCATGAGCAGTTCTTC.